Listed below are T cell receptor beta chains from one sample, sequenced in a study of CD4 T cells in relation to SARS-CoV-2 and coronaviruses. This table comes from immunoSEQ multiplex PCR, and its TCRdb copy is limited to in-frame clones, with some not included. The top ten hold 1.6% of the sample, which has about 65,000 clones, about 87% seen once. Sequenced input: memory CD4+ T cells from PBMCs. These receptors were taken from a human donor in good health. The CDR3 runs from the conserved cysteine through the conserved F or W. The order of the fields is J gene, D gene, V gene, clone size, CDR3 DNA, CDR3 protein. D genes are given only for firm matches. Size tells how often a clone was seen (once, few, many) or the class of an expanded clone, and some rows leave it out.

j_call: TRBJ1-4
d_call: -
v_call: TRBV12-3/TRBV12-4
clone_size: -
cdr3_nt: TGTGCCAGCAGTACCCAGGAGGGCGAAAAACTGTTTTTT
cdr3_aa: CASSTQEGEKLFF

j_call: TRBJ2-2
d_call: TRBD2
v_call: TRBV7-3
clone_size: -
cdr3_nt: TGTGCCAGCAGTCCTGGACTAGCGGGAGACACCGGGGAGCTGTTTTTT
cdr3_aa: CASSPGLAGDTGELFF

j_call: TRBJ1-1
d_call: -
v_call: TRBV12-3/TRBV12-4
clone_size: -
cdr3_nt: TGTGCCAGCAGTTTAAAGGGGACCACTGAAGCTTTCTTT
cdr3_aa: CASSLKGTTEAFF

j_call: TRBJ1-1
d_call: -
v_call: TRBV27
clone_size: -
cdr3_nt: TGTGCCAGCAGCCGGGGGGGCAGGGGTGTAGCTTTCTTT
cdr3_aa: CASSRGGRGVAFF

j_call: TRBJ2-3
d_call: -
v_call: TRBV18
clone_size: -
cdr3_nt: TGTGCCAGCTCACCACCTCCAACTTCCACAGATACGCAGTATTTT
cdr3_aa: CASSPPPTSTDTQYF

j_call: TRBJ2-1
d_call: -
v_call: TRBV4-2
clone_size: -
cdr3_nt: TGTGCCAGCAGTCAAGCAGGCAGGACGGAGCAGTTCTTC
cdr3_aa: CASSQAGRTEQFF

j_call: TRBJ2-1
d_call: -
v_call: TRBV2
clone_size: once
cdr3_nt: TGTGCCAGCAGTAACAATGAGCAGTTCTTC
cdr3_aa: CASSNNEQFF

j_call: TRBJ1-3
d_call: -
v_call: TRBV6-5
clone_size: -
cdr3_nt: TGTGCCAGCAGCCCCTCAGGGGAGGCTGGAAACACCATATATTTT
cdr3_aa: CASSPSGEAGNTIYF

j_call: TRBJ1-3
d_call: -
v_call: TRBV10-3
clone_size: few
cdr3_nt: TGTGCCATCAGTGCACGGACGGAATCTGGAAACACCATATATTTT
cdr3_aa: CAISARTESGNTIYF

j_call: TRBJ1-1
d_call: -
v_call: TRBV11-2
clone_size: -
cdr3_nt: TGTGCCAGCAGCTTCTTGGACAGAAACACTGAAGCTTTCTTT
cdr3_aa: CASSFLDRNTEAFF

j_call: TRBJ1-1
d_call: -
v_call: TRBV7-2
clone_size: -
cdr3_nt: TGTGCCAGCAGCTCCGGACGGCAGAAAGCTTTCTTT
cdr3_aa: CASSSGRQKAFF

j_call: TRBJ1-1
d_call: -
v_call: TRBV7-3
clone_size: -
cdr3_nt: TGTGCCAGCAGCCTCCGCCGGGACACTGAAGCTTTCTTT
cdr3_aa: CASSLRRDTEAFF

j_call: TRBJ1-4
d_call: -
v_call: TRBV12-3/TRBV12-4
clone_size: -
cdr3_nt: TGTGCCAGCAGTTTCGGTCAGGGAGAAAAACTGTTTTTT
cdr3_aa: CASSFGQGEKLFF

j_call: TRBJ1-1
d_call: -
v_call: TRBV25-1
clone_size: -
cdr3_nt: TGTGCCAGCAGTAGGGCGGGGTACACTGAAGCTTTCTTT
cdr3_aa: CASSRAGYTEAFF

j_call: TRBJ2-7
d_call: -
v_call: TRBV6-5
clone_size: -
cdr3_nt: TGTGCCAGCAGTTCCCAGGGGGGGGTCGAGCAGTACTTC
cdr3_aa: CASSSQGGVEQYF

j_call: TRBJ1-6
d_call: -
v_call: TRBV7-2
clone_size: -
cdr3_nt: TGTGCCAGCAGCCGCTACGATTCACCCCTCCACTTT
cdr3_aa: CASSRYDSPLHF

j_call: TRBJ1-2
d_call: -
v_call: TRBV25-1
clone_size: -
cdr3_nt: TGTGCCAGCAGTGGGGGGGGTGGCTACACCTTC
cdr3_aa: CASSGGGGYTF

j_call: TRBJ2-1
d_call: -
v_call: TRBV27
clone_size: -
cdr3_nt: TGTGCCAGCCAAGGGTGGGATGAGCAGTTCTTC
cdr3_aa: CASQGWDEQFF

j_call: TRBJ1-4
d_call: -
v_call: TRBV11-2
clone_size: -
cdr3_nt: TGTGCCAGCAGCCCTGATAGGGGTGAAAAACTGTTTTTT
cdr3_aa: CASSPDRGEKLFF

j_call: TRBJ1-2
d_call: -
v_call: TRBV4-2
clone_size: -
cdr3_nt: TGTGCCAGCAGCGAAGCCGACGGGACGGACTATGGCTACACCTTC
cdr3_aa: CASSEADGTDYGYTF

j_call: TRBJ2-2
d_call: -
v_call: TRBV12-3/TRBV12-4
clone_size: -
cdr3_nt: TGTGCCAGCGGTAACACCGGGGAGCTGTTTTTT
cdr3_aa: CASGNTGELFF

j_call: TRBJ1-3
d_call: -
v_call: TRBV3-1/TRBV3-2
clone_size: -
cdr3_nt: TGTGCCAGCAGCCAAGGTCTATCGGACTCTGGAAACACCATATATTTT
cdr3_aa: CASSQGLSDSGNTIYF

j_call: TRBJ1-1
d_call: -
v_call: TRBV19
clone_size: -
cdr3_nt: TGTGCCAGTAGTATCGGGGCAAACATGAACACTGAAGCTTTCTTT
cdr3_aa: CASSIGANMNTEAFF